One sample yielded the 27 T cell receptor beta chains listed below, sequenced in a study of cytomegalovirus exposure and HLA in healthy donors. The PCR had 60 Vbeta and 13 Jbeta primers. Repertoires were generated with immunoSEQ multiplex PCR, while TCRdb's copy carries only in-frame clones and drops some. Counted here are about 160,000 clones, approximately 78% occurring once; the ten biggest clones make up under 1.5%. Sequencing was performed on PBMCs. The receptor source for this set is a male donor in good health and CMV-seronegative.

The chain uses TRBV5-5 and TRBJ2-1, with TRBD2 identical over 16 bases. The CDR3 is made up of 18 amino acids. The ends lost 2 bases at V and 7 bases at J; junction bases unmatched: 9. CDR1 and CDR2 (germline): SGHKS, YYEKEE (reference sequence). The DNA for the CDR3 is TGTGCCAGCAGCTTTACCGGGACTAGCGGGGGGGCCGCTAATGAGCAGTTCTTC. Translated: CASSFTGTSGGAANEQFF.

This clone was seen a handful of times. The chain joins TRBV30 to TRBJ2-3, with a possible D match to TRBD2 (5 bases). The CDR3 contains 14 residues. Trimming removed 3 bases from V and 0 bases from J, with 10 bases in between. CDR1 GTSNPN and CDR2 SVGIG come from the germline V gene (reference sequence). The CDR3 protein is CAWRRGSSTDTQYF. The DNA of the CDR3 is TGTGCCTGGAGAAGAGGGAGTAGCACAGATACGCAGTATTTT.

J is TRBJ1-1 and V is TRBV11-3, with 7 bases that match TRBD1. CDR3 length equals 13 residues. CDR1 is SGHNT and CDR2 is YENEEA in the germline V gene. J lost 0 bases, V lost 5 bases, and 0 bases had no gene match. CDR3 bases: TGTGCCAGCAGCCAGGGGGTGAACACTGAAGCTTTCTTT. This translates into CASSQGVNTEAFF.

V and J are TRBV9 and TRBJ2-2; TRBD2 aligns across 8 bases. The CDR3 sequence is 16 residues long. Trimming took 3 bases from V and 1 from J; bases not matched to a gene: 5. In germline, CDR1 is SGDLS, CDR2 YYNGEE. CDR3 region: CASSAMGLVNTGELFF. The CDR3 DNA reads TGTGCCAGCAGCGCAATGGGACTAGTGAACACCGGGGAGCTGTTTTTT.

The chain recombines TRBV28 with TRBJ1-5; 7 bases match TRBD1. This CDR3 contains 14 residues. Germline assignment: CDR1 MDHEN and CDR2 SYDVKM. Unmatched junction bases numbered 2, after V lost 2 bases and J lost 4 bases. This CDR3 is CASSLAGGNQPQHF. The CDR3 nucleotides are TGTGCCAGCAGTTTAGCAGGGGGAAATCAGCCCCAGCATTTT.

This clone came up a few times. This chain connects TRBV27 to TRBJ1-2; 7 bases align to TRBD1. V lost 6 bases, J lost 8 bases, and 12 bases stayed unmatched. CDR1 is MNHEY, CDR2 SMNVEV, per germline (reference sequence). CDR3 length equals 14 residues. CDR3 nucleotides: TGTGCCAGCAGGGACCAGGGGGGTAATAGGGGCTACACCTTC. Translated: CASRDQGGNRGYTF.

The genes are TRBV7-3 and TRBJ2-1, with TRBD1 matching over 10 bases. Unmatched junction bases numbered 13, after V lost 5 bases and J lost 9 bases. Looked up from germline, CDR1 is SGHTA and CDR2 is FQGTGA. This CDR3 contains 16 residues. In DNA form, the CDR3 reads TGTGCCAGCAGCCGAGCAGGGACAGGGGCTCACACTGAGCAGTTCTTC. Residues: CASSRAGTGAHTEQFF.

The CDR3 bases are TGTGCCAGCAGTTCGGATGCGGAGAACACTGAAGCTTTCTTT. Amino acids: CASSSDAENTEAFF. This rearrangement joins TRBV6-1 to TRBJ1-1, with no clear D. CDR3 length: 14 amino acids. The germline V gene encodes CDR1 MNHNS and CDR2 SASEGT. Between the trimmed V and J ends, which lost 5 bases and 1 base, there was a span of 11 bases.

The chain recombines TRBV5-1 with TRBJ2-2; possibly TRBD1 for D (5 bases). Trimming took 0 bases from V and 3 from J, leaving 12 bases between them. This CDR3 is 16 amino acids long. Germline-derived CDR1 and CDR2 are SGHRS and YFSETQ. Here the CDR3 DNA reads TGCGCCAGCAGCTTGGCAGGGATAGTCGACACCGGGGAGCTGTTTTTT. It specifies CASSLAGIVDTGELFF.

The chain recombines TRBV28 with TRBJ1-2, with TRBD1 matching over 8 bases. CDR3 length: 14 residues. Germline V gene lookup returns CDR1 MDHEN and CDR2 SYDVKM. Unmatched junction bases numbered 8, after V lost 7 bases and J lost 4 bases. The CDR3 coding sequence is TGTGCCAGCAATTCAGACAGGGGTCGCTATGGCTACACCTTC. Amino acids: CASNSDRGRYGYTF.

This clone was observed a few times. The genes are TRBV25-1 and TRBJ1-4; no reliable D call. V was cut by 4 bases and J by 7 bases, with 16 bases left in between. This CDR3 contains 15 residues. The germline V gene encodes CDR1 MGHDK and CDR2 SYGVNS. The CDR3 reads CASSATIIVGEKLFF. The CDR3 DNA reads TGTGCCAGCAGTGCAACCATTATCGTCGGTGAAAAACTGTTTTTT.

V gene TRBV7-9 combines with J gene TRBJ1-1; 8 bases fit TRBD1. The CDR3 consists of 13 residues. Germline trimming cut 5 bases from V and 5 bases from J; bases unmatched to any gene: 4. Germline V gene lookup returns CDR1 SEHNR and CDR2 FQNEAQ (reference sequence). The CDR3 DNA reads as TGTGCCAGCAGCACACAGGGGGGGACTGAAGCTTTCTTT. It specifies CASSTQGGTEAFF.

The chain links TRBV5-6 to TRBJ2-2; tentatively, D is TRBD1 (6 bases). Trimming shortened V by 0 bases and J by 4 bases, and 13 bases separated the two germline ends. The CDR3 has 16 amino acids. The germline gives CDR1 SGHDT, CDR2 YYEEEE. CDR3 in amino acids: CASSLALGAVTGELFF. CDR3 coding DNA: TGTGCCAGCAGCTTGGCCCTGGGGGCGGTCACCGGGGAGCTGTTTTTT. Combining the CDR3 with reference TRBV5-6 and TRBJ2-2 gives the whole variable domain DAGVTQSPTHLIKTRGQQVTLRCSPKSGHDTVSWYQQALGQGPQFIFQYYEEEERQRGNFPDRFSGHQFPNYSSELNVNALLLGDSALYLCASSLALGAVTGELFFGEGSRLTVL.

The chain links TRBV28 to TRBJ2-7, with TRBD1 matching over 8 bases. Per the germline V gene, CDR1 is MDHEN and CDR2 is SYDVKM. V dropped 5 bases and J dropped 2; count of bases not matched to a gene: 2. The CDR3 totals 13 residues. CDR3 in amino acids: CASSRTGPYEQYF. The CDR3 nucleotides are TGTGCCAGCAGTCGGACAGGGCCCTACGAGCAGTACTTC. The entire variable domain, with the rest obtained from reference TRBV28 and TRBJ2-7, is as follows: DVKVTQSSRYLVKRTGEKVFLECVQDMDHENMFWYRQDPGLGLRLIYFSYDVKMKEKGDIPEGYSVSREKKERFSLILESASTNQTSMYLCASSRTGPYEQYFGPGTRLTVT.

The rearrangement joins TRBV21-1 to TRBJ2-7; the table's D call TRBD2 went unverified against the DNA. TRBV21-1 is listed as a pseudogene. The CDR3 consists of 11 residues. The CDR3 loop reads CASSKTREQYF. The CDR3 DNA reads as TGTGCCAGCAGCAAGACTCGCGAGCAGTACTTC.

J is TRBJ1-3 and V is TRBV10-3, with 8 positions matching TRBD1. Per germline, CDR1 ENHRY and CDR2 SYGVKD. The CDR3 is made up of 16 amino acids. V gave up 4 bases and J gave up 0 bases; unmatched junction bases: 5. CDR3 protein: CAISGGQGISGNTIYF. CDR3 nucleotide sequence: TGTGCCATCAGTGGAGGACAGGGCATCTCTGGAAACACCATATATTTT.

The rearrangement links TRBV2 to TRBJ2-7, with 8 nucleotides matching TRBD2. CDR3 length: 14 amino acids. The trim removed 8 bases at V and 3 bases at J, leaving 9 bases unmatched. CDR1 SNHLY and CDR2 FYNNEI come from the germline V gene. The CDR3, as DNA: TGTGCCAGCGGCCTAGGACTAGCTGGCTACGAGCAGTACTTC. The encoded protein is CASGLGLAGYEQYF.

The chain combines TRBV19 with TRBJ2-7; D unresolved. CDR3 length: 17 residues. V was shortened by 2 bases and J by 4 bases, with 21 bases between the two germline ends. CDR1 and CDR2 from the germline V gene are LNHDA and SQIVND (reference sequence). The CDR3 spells CASSITANPSARYEQYF. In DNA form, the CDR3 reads TGTGCCAGTAGTATAACTGCGAACCCGAGTGCTAGGTACGAGCAGTACTTC.

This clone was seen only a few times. CDR3: CASSLAGTGNTEAFF. DNA for the CDR3: TGCGCCAGCAGCTTGGCCGGGACAGGGAACACTGAAGCTTTCTTT. This rearrangement joins TRBV5-1 to TRBJ1-1, with TRBD1 identical over 8 bases. The CDR3 runs 15 residues. Losses at the gene ends were 0 bases for V and 1 base for J; bases not matched to a gene: 2. Germline CDR1 and CDR2: SGHRS and YFSETQ.

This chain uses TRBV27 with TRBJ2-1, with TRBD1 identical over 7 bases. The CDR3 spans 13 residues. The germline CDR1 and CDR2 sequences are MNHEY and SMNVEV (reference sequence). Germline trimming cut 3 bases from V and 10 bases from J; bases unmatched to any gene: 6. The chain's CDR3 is CASSLSPDREQFF. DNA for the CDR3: TGTGCCAGCAGTTTGTCACCGGACAGGGAGCAGTTCTTC.

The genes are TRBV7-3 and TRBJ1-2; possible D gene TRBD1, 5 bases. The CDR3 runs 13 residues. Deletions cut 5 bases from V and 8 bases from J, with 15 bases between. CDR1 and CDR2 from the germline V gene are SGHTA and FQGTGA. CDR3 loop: CASSPAGSGGYTF. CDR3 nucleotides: TGTGCCAGCAGCCCCGCAGGGTCTGGGGGCTACACCTTC.

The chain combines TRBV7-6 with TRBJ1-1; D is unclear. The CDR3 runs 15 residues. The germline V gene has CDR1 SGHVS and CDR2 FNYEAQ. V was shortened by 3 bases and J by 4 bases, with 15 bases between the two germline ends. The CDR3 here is CASSFDGVGGTEAFF. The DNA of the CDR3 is TGTGCCAGCAGCTTTGACGGGGTGGGTGGCACTGAAGCTTTCTTT.

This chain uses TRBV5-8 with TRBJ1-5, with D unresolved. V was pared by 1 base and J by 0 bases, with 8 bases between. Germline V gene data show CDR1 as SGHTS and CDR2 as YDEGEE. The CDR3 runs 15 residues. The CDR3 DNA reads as TGTGCCAGCAGCTTGCCCGGGGATAGCAATCAGCCCCAGCATTTT. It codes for CASSLPGDSNQPQHF.

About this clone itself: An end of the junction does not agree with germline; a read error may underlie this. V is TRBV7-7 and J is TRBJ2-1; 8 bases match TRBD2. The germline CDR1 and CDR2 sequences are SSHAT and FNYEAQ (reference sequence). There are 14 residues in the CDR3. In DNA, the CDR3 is TGTGCTAGCAGCCCTACCGGGACTAGCAATGAGCAGTTCTTC. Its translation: CASSPTGTSNEQFF.

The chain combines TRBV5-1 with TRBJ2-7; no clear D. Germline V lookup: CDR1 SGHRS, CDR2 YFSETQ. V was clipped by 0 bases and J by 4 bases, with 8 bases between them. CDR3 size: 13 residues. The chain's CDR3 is CASSLDIEYEQYF. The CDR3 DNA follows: TGCGCCAGCAGCTTGGATATTGAGTACGAGCAGTACTTC.

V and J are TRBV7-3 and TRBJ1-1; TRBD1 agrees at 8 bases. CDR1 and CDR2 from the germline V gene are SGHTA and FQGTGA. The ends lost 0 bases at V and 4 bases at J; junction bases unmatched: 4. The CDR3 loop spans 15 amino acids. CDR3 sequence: CASSLTQGAVTEAFF. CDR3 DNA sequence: TGTGCCAGCAGCTTAACGCAGGGGGCTGTCACTGAAGCTTTCTTT.

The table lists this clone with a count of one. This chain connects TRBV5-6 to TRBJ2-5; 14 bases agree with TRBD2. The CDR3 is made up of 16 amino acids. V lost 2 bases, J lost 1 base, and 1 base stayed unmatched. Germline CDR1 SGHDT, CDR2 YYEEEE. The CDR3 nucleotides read TGTGCCAGCAGCTTCGGACTAGCGGGAGGCCAAGAGACCCAGTACTTC. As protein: CASSFGLAGGQETQYF.